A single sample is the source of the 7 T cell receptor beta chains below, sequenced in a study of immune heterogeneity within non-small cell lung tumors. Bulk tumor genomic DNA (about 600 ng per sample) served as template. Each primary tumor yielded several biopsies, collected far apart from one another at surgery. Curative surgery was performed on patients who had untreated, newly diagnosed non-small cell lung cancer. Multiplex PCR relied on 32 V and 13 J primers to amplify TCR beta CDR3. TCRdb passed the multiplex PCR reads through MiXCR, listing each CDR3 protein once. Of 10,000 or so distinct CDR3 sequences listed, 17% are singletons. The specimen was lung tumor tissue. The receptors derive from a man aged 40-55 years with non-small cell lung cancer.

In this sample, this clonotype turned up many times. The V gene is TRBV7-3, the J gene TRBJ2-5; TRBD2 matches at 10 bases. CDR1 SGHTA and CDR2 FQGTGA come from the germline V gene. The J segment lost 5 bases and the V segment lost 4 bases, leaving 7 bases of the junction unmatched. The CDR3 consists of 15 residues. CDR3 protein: CASSYGTSAGETQYF. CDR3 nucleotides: TGTGCCAGCAGCTACGGGACTAGCGCCGGGGAGACCCAGTACTTC.

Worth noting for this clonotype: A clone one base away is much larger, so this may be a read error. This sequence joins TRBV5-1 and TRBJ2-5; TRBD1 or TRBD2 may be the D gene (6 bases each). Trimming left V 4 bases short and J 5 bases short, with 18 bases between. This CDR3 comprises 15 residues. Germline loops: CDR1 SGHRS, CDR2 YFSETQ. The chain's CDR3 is CASSNGQSGRETQYF. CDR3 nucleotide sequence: TGCGCCAGCAGCAACGGACAGTCGGGGAGGGAGACCCAGTACTTC.

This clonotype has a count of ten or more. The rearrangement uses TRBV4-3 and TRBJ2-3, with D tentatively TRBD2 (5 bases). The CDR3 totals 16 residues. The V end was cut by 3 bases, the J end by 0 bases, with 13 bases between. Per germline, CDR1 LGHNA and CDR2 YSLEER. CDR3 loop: CASSHGGSPSTDTQYF. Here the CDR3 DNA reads TGCGCCAGCAGCCACGGAGGCAGTCCCAGCACAGATACGCAGTATTTT.

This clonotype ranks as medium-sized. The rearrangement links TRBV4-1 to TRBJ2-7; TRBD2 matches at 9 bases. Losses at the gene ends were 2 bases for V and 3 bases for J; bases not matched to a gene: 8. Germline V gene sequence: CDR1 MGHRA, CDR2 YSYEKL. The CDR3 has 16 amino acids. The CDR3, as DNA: TGCGCCAGCAGCCAATCCGGCGGGACTAGCCTCTACGAGCAGTACTTC. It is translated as CASSQSGGTSLYEQYF.

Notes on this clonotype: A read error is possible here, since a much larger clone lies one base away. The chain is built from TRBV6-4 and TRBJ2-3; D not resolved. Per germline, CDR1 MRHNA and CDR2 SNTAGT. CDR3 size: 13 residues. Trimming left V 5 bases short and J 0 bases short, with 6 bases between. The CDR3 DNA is TGTGCCAGCAGTAGCTGGAGCACAGATACGCAGTATTTT. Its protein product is CASSSWSTDTQYF.

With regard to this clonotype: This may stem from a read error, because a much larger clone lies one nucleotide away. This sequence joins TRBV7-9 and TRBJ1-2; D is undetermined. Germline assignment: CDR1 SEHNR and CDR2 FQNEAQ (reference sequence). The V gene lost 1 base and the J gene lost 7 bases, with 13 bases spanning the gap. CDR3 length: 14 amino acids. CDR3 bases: TGTGCCAGCAGCTTAGAGGGCATGGGTTCTGGCTACACCTTC. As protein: CASSLEGMGSGYTF.

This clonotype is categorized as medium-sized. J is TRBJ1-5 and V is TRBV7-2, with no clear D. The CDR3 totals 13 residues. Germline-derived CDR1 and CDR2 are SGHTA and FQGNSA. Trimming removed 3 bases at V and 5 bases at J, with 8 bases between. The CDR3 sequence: CASSFPGDQPQHF. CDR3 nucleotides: TGTGCCAGCAGCTTCCCAGGTGATCAGCCCCAGCATTTT.